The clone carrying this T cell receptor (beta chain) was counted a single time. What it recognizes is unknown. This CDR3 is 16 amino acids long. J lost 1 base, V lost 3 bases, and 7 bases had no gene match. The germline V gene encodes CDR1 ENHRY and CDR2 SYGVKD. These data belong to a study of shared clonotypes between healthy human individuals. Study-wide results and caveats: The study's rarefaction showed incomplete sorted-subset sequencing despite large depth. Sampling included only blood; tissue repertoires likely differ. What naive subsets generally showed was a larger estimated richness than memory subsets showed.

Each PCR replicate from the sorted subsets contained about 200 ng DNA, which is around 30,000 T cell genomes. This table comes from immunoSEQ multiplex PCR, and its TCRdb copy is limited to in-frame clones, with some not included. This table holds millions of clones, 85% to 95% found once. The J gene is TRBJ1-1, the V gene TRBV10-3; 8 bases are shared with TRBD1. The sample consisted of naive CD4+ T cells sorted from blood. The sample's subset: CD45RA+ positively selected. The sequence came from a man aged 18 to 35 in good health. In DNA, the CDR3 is TGTGCCATCAGTGACTCTCGGACAGGGAAGAACACTGAAGCTTTCTTT. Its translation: CAISDSRTGKNTEAFF.